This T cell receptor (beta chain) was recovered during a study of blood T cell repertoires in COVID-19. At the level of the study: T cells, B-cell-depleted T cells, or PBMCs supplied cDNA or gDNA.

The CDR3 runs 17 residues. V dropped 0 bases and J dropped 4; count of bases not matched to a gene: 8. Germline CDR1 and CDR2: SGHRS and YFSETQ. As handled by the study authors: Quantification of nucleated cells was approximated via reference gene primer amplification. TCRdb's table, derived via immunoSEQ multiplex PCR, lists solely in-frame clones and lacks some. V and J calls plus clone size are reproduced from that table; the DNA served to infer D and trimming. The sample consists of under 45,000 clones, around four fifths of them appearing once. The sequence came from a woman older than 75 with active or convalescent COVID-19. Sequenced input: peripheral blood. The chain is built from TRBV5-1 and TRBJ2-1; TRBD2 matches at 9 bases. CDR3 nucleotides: TGCGCCAGCAGCTTGGAGGTGCTAGCGGGATCATACAATGAGCAGTTCTTC. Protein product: CASSLEVLAGSYNEQFF.